This record covers a single T cell receptor (beta chain). What it recognizes is unknown. This entry is derived from a study of post-analysis software for immune sequencing data. Study results and limitations: Controls had lower frequencies than patients of about five TRBV segments, which included TRBV5-6, TRBV5-1 and TRBV20-1. Relative to controls, patients with multiple sclerosis showed significantly lower normalized Chao1 diversity.

CDR1 and CDR2 from the germline V gene are SGHRS and YFSETQ. V was pared by 4 bases and J by 0 bases, with 10 bases between. CDR3 length: 15 amino acids. Tagging with unique molecular identifiers was a feature of the TCR beta cDNA libraries. With roughly 0.85 to 11 million T cells as the source, some 500,000 cDNA molecules resulted. TCRdb re-called the PCR reads with MiXCR, one entry per CDR3 protein. In the table there are approximately 250,000 distinct CDR3 sequences, 35% to 40% of which are singletons. Input material: blood. The clonotype comes from a girl aged 5-17 years with multiple sclerosis. The chain links TRBV5-1 to TRBJ2-2; D gene uncertain. The CDR3 loop is CASSVVVANTGELFF. Here the CDR3 DNA reads TGCGCCAGCAGCGTTGTGGTGGCGAACACCGGGGAGCTGTTTTTT.